This TCR beta chain was obtained from a study of regulatory T cells in long-lasting Graves disease listed by TCRdb under 2021. Describing the broader study: Newly diagnosed Graves' disease patients had taken antithyroid drugs for less than 3 months. Persistent Graves' disease patients were compared with newly diagnosed Graves' disease patients by peripheral blood TCR sequencing and RNA sequencing. The study was conducted in China and was registered as a clinical trial. A total of 33 samples underwent TCR sequencing, from roughly 13 patients with persistent Graves' disease and 20 or so patients with newly diagnosed Graves' disease. Overall study outcomes, separate from this receptor: As a limitation, the authors acknowledged that the small sample size may reduce accuracy. Because the primary lesion, thyroid tissue, could not be accessed, the study looked at peripheral blood alone. Sequencing and analysis were limited to the TCR beta chain. Compared with newly diagnosed patients, persistent Graves' disease patients had lower TCR Shannon entropy and fewer highly expanded clones, which suggests clonal expansion. A larger number of public clonotypes was shared among persistent patients (over 2,500) than among newly diagnosed patients (over 850).

This clonotype was observed at least ten times. It lacks a known antigen. The sample holds no much larger clone one base away, and base qualities are not on file. Library preparation was by multiplex PCR. Sequenced on an Illumina HiSeq 4000. CDR3 regions were amplified by Arm-PCR with iRepertoire HTBI primers to construct TCR beta libraries. PCR products were gel purified before sequencing. The study's own analysis went as follows. Across samples, 60 to 70 TRBV and 15 or so TRBJ segments were identified and used for gene usage analysis of CDR3 amino acid clonotypes. Filtered high-quality paired reads were merged into contigs using COPE and FqMerger. BLAST was used to align contigs to IMGT TRBV, TRBD and TRBJ reference genes, and CDR3 was defined according to IMGT. Any clonotype with a frequency above 0.1% was counted as a highly expanded clone. Repertoire diversity was measured by Shannon entropy, and V-J evenness by the Gini coefficient. Public clonotypes were defined as clonotypes shared by more than one individual. Starting from the raw public reads, TCRdb applied fastp trimming at Q25, assembled clones with MiXCR and retained in-frame beta chains. Entries are consolidated by CDR3 protein sequence, retaining the most common genes and DNA. Clone size and V and J calls follow TCRdb, not the original study. The sample table records about 360,000 distinct CDR3 sequences; around 15% of these occur just once. The ten top clones hold just over 20% of the sample.

Sample time point, as interpreted from the label and publication: newly diagnosed GD, antithyroid drugs for less than 3 months. RNA was extracted from PBMCs in TRIzol for both TCR sequencing and RNA sequencing. The diagnosis of Graves' disease was made according to American Thyroid Association guidelines. The patients came from an endocrinology department in Xi'an, China. Each patient gave 9 to 10 milliliters of peripheral blood, collected in an EDTA anticoagulant tube. Ficoll Paque Plus density gradient separation was used to isolate PBMCs, and no further T cell sorting was done. An Agilent 2100 Bioanalyzer and agarose gel were used to check RNA quality, and a NanoDrop 2000 was used to measure RNA concentration. These same records also appear under a second study, on T cells in Graves' hyperthyroidism and ophthalmopathy. The other study reports the following: Stable Graves' hyperthyroidism was defined as the absence of progression to ophthalmopathy over 18 months of follow-up. Hyperthyroidism patients were newly diagnosed, with disease duration under 2 months, and aged 18 to 65 years. The study excluded patients with uncontrolled infections, other autoimmune diseases, pregnancy or lactation. Diagnoses were established on the basis of clinical symptoms, serum thyroxine and TRAb, thyroid ultrasound, and orbital computed tomography. For the first round of RT-PCR on the TCR CDR3, the HTBI primer set was used together with the Qiagen OneStep RT-PCR kit. Most expanded thyroid clonotypes (frequency above 0.001) were also detected in blood, suggesting blood repertoires may reflect thyroid immune responses. Ophthalmopathy was separated from stable hyperthyroidism by a 13 V-J signature model, with approximately 86% sensitivity and just over 81% specificity obtained in cross-validation and 80%/75% obtained in testing. In validation, progression to ophthalmopathy was predicted by the model with roughly 71% sensitivity and approximately 78% specificity, a median of roughly six months before onset. To identify distinguishing TCR V-J signatures, a discovery cohort of some 99 patients was used, comprising some 43 with Graves' ophthalmopathy and approximately 58 with stable Graves' hyperthyroidism. Prospective prediction of ophthalmopathy was tested in an independent validation cohort consisting of roughly 20 hyperthyroidism patients and 15 to 17 patients who later progressed to ophthalmopathy. The 80 to 100 discovery patients were randomly divided into training and test sets at a 7:3 ratio. Thyroid tissue and blood T-cell repertoires from six Graves' hyperthyroidism patients were also compared in the study. Once sampling was done, hyperthyroidism patients were given methimazole at a starting dose of 30 mg daily, whereas ophthalmopathy patients were given high-dose intravenous methylprednisolone. A second multiplex PCR round built the libraries, followed by size selection and purification. Paired-end sequencing of the libraries was performed with 100 bp reads on an Illumina HiSeq2000. SOAPnuke was used to process the raw data, removing reads that contained adapters or uncalled bases, had a mean Phred below 15, or lacked an exact match to the constant primer or identifier. High-quality paired reads were merged with COPE v1.2.5, and unique nucleotide sequences were defined as clonotypes. MiTCR v1.1 was used to align the clonotypes against IMGT TRBV, TRBD and TRBJ reference segments. The analysis included only V-J combinations with a frequency above 0.0001, which together covered roughly 99% of the repertoires. A TCS score was defined as the ratio between F50 (clonal expansion) and ExV (chaos), using BLOSUM62-based TCRdist between CDR3 peptides within each V-J. Welch's t-statistics and random forest reduced 450 to 600 V-J features to 13, which were used in a naive Bayes classifier (R e1071). Sample size was not statistically predetermined, and investigators were not blinded to group allocation. TCR Vbeta CDR3 sequencing of 135 peripheral blood samples (approximately 44 ophthalmopathy, about 80 hyperthyroidism and some 17 progressor patients) is reported in the paper.

Here the sequenced sample was peripheral blood mononuclear cells (PBMCs), taken at new diagnosis, from a patient treated with antithyroid drugs. This sequence originates from a woman younger than 35 with Graves disease. Donor details come from another sample of the same person, matched by shared clones.

Here is the DNA: TGTGCCAGCAGTTTGGTTACGACAGGGCACATCAATCAGCCCCAGCATTTT. The resulting protein is CASSLVTTGHINQPQHF. In this chain, TRBV28 is recombined with TRBJ1-5; TRBD1 matches 7 bases in the middle. From the cysteine through the phenylalanine, the CDR3 covers 17 amino acids. Left in the record is the CDR3 DNA by itself, 51 bases read in frame from the first base. The germline V gene gives CDR1 as MDHEN and CDR2 as SYDVKM. Relative to germline, V is missing 3 bases and J is missing 3 bases, with 11 bases of the junction outside any gene match.